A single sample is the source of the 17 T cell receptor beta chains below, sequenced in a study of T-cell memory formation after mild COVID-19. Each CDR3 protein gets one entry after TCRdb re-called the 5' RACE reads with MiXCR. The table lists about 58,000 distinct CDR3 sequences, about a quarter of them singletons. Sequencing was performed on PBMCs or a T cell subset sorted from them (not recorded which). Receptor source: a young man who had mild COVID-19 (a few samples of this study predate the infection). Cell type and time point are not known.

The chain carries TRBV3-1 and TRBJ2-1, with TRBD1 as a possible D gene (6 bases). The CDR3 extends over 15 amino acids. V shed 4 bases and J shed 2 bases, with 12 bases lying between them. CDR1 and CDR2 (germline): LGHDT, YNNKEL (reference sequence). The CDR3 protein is CASSLGAGAYNEQFF. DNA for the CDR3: TGTGCCAGCAGCCTTGGGGCAGGGGCCTACAATGAGCAGTTCTTC.

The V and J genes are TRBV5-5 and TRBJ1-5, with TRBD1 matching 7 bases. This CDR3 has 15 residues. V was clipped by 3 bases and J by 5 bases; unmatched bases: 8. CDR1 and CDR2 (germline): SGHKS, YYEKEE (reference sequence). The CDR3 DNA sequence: TGTGCCAGCAGCTCCGGGACAGCCTTCGATCAGCCCCAGCATTTT. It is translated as CASSSGTAFDQPQHF.

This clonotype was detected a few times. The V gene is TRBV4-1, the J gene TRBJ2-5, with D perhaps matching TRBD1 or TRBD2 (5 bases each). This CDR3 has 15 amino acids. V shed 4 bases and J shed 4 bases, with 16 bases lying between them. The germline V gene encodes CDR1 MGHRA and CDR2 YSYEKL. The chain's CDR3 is CASSLRDHGLETQYF. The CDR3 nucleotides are TGCGCCAGCAGCCTCCGGGACCATGGGTTAGAGACCCAGTACTTC.

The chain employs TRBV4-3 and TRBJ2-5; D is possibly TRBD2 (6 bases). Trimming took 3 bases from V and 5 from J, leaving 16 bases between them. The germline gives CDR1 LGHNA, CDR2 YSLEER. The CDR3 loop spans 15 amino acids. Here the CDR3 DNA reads TGCGCCAGCAGCCAGGATGGTCGGGGGTCGGAGACCCAGTACTTC. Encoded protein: CASSQDGRGSETQYF.

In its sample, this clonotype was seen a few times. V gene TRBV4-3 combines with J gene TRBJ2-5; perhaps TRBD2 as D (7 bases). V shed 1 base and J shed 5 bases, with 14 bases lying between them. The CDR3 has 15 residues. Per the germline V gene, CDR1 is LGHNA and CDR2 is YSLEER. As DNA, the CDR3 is TGCGCCAGCAGCCAAGTTGCGGGGGCAACGGAGACCCAGTACTTC. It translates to CASSQVAGATETQYF.

This chain's CDR3 is CASSPCGGPGTSYEQYV. The CDR3, as DNA: TGTGCCAGCAGTCCCTGCGGAGGGCCAGGGACCTCCTACGAGCAGTACGTC. The V gene is TRBV12-3 or TRBV12-4, the J gene TRBJ2-7; TRBD2 might be the D (6 bases). The ends were cut back, 5 bases at V and 0 bases at J, with 20 bases in the middle. CDR3 length equals 17 residues.

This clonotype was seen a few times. CDR3 bases: TGTGCCAGCAGCCACTTGAGCGGAACCACAGATACGCAGTATTTT. This encodes CASSHLSGTTDTQYF. The V call is TRBV14, the J call TRBJ2-3, with D maybe TRBD2 (5 bases). This CDR3 has 15 amino acids. Trimming left V 3 bases short and J 2 bases short, with 12 bases between. Germline V gene lookup returns CDR1 SGHDN and CDR2 FVKESK.

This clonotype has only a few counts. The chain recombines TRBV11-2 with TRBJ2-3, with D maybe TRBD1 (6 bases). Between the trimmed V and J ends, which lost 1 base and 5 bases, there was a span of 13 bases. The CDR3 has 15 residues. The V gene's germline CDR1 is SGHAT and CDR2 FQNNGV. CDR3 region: CASSLGGQGIDTQYF. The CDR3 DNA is TGTGCCAGCAGCTTAGGTGGCCAGGGGATAGATACGCAGTATTTT.

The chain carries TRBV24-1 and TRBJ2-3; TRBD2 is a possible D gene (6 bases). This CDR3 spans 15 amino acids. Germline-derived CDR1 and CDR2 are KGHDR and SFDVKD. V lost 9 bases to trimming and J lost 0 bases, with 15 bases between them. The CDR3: CATPGTEDSTDTQYF. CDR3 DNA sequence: TGTGCCACCCCCGGGACTGAAGATAGCACAGATACGCAGTATTTT.

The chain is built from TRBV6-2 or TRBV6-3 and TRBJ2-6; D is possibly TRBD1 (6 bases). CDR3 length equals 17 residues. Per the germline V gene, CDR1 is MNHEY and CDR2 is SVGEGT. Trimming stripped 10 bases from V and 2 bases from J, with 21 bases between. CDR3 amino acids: CATLIQGYSPGANVLTF. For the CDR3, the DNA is TGTGCCACCTTAATACAGGGTTATAGCCCTGGGGCCAACGTCCTGACTTTC.

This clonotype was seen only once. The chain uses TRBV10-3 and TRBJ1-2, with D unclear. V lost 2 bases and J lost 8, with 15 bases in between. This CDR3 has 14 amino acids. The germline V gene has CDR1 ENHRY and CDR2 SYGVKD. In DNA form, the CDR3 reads TGTGCCATCAGTGAGATCAACCGACCAGAGGGCTACACCTTC. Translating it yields CAISEINRPEGYTF.

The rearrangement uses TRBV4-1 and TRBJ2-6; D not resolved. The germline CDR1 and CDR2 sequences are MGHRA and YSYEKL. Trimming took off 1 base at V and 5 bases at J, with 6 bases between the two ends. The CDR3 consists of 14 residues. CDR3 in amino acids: CASSQGPRANVLTF. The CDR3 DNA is TGCGCCAGCAGCCAAGGGCCCAGGGCCAACGTCCTGACTTTC.

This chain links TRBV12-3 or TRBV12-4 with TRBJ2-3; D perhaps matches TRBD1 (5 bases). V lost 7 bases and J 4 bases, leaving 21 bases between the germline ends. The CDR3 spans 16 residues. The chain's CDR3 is CASTPLGQGSPDTQYF. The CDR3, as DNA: TGTGCCAGCACCCCCCTCGGCCAGGGAAGTCCAGATACGCAGTATTTT.

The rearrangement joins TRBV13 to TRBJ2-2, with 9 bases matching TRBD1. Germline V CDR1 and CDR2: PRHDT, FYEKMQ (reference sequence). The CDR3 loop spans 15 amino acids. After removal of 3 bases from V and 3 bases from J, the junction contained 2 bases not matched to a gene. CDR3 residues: CASSLGTGYTGELFF. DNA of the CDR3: TGTGCCAGCAGCTTGGGGACAGGGTACACCGGGGAGCTGTTTTTT.

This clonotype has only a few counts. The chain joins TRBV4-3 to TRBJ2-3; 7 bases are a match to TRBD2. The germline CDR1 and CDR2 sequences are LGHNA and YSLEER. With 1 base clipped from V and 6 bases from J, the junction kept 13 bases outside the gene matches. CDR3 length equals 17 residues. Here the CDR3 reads CASSQASRDYGVDTQYF. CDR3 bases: TGCGCCAGCAGCCAAGCAAGCCGGGACTACGGTGTGGATACGCAGTATTTT.

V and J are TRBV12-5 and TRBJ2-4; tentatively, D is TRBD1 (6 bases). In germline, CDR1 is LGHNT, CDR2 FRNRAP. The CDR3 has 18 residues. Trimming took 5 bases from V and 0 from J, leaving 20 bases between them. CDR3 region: CASGPPRTAELAKNIQYF. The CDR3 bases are TGTGCTAGTGGTCCACCCCGGACAGCGGAACTAGCCAAAAACATTCAGTACTTC.

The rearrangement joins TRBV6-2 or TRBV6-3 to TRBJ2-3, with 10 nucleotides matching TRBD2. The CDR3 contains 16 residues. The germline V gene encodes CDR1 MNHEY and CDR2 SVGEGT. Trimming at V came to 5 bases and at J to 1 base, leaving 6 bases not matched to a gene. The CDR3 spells CASSERTSGGTDTQYF. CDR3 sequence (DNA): TGTGCCAGCAGTGAACGGACTAGCGGCGGCACAGATACGCAGTATTTT.